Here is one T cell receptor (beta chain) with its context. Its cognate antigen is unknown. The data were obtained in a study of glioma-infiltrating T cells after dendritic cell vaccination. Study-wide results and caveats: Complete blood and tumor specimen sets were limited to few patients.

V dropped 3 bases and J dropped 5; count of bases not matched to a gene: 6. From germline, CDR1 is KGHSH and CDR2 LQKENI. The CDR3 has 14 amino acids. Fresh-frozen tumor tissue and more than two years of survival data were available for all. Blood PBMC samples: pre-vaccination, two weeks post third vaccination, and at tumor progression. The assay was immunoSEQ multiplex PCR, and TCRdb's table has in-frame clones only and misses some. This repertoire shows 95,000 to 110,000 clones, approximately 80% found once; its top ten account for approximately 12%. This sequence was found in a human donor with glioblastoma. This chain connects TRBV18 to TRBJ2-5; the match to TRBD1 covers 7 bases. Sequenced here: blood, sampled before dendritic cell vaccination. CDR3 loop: CASSPQQGRETQYF. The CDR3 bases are TGTGCCAGCTCACCCCAACAGGGGCGGGAGACCCAGTACTTC.